This T cell receptor beta chain came from a study of OX40 agonist ivuxolimab in advanced cancers. The germline V and J ends were trimmed by 1 base and 0 bases, with 13 bases remaining between them. The germline gives CDR1 SEHNR, CDR2 FQNEAQ (reference sequence). CDR3 length equals 17 residues. Measured with immunoSEQ multiplex PCR; TCRdb has only the in-frame clones, and not every one. The table has approximately 60,000 clones, 85% to 95% seen once. The source of this sequence is an adult with an advanced solid tumor such as melanoma, head and neck, liver or kidney cancer. The source material was CD4+ or CD8+ T cells sorted from blood, sampled in a trial of the OX40 agonist ivuxolimab. The chain couples TRBV7-9 to TRBJ2-1, with D perhaps assigned TRBD1 or TRBD2 (5 bases each). The CDR3 loop is CASSLEGTESSYNEQFF. CDR3 in DNA: TGTGCCAGCAGCTTAGAAGGGACCGAGAGCTCCTACAATGAGCAGTTCTTC. Full variable domain (missing parts from reference TRBV7-9 and TRBJ2-1): DTGVSQNPRHKITKRGQNVTFRCDPISEHNRLYWYRQTLGQGPEFLTYFQNEAQLEKSRLLSDRFSAERPKGSFSTLEIQRTEQGDSAMYLCASSLEGTESSYNEQFFGPGTRLTVL.